These T cell receptor beta chains were read from a single sample in a study of read filtering for tumor transcriptome and immune sequencing. TCRdb redid the calling of the reads with MiXCR, one entry per CDR3 protein. Of some 120,000 distinct CDR3 sequences listed, 10% to 15% are singletons. The sequenced sample was a population of CD138-negative cells sorted from bone marrow. Receptor source: a donor aged 40 or older with multiple myeloma. Each CDR3 is given with its conserved first and last residue. A D gene is named only where the DNA matches it firmly. Not every row has a clone size; where given, it reads once, few, many or a size class.

v_call	j_call	clone_size	d_call	cdr3_aa	cdr3_nt
TRBV20-1	TRBJ2-3	few	TRBD1	CSALGGVNTQYF	TGCAGTGCTCTAGGGGGCGTGAATACGCAGTATTTT
TRBV6-5	TRBJ1-1	.	.	CASSRGPNTEASF	TGTGCCAGCAGCCGGGGACCTAACACTGAAGCTTCCTTT
TRBV7-8	TRBJ2-1	many	TRBD1	CASSLVWDRNNEQFF	TGTGCCAGCAGCTTAGTTTGGGACAGAAACAATGAGCAGTTCTTC
TRBV10-2	TRBJ2-5	few	TRBD2	CATKVGTSGPEGETQYF	TGCGCCACAAAAGTGGGGACTAGCGGGCCCGAGGGGGAGACCCAGTACTTC
TRBV7-9	TRBJ1-6	.	TRBD1	CASSLRQGTYNSPLHF	TGTGCCAGCAGCTTGCGACAGGGGACATATAATTCACCCCTCCACTTT
TRBV9	TRBJ2-2	many	TRBD2	CASSFTSGNTGELFF	TGTGCCAGCAGCTTTACTAGCGGGAACACCGGGGAGCTGTTTTTT
TRBV5-1	TRBJ2-7	.	.	CASSSTSGSNYEQYF	TGCGCCAGCAGCTCTACCAGCGGGTCGAACTACGAGCAGTACTTC
TRBV28	TRBJ2-3	many	.	CASSPPGQATDTQYF	TGTGCCAGCAGTCCCCCAGGACAAGCCACAGATACGCAGTATTTT
TRBV29-1	TRBJ1-2	many	.	CSVLPTGSSYGYTF	TGCAGCGTGTTACCTACAGGGTCCTCATATGGCTACACCTTC
TRBV4-1	TRBJ1-1	few	.	CASSRQTANTEAFF	TGCGCCAGCAGCCGACAAACAGCGAACACTGAAGCTTTCTTT
TRBV25-1	TRBJ1-1	.	TRBD1	CASSGQGAGVKRDTEAFF	TGTGCCAGCAGTGGACAGGGGGCCGGCGTGAAGAGGGACACTGAAGCTTTCTTT
TRBV5-1	TRBJ1-6	many	TRBD1	CASSAGTEVGNSPLHF	TGCGCCAGCAGCGCCGGGACAGAGGTTGGCAATTCACCCCTCCACTTT
TRBV5-1	TRBJ1-1	many	.	CASSFEGGTEAFF	TGTGCCAGCAGCTTCGAGGGGGGGACTGAAGCTTTCTTT
TRBV13	TRBJ2-7	many	.	CASSHVEDEQYF	TGTGCCAGCAGCCACGTGGAGGACGAGCAGTACTTC
TRBV5-1	TRBJ2-1	few	.	CASSLGTSNEQFF	TGCGCCAGCAGCTTGGGAACTAGCAATGAGCAGTTCTTC
TRBV20-1	TRBJ2-4	few	.	CSATDIGKNIQYF	TGCAGTGCTACGGACATTGGCAAAAACATTCAGTACTTC
TRBV20-1	TRBJ2-7	many	TRBD2	CSATGGGTYEQYF	TGCAGTGCTACGGGAGGGGGAACCTACGAGCAGTACTTC
TRBV28	TRBJ2-1	many	TRBD1	CASSPMTQGEHYNEQFF	TGTGCCAGCAGCCCAATGACACAGGGGGAGCACTACAATGAGCAGTTCTTC
TRBV5-1	TRBJ2-5	many	TRBD2	CASSLNPSGLQETQYF	TGCGCCAGCAGCTTGAATCCTAGCGGGTTACAAGAGACCCAGTACTTC
TRBV5-1	TRBJ1-1	many	TRBD1	CASSGRTGPNTEAFF	TGCGCCAGCAGCGGGAGGACAGGGCCAAACACTGAAGCTTTCTTT
TRBV3-1	TRBJ2-1	many	TRBD2	CASSSAGVDYNEQFF	TGTGCCAGTTCCTCAGCGGGGGTCGACTACAATGAGCAGTTCTTC
TRBV6-5	TRBJ2-3	few	TRBD2	CASRSAGGPQYF	TGTGCCAGCAGATCCGCGGGGGGCCCCCAGTATTTT
TRBV5-5	TRBJ2-1	few	TRBD1	CASSLGWDRSYEQFF	TGTGCCAGCAGCTTGGGTTGGGACAGAAGCTATGAGCAGTTCTTC
TRBV28	TRBJ1-5	many	.	CASRSGDSTPTSNQPQHF	TGTGCCAGCAGGTCCGGTGACTCCACACCTACTAGCAATCAGCCCCAGCATTTT
TRBV3-1	TRBJ1-1	.	TRBD1	CASSQDPGQPEAFF	TGTGCCAGCAGCCAAGATCCGGGACAGCCTGAAGCTTTCTTT
TRBV28	TRBJ1-4	many	TRBD1	CASRPGQGIEKLFF	TGTGCCAGCAGGCCGGGACAGGGGATAGAAAAACTGTTTTTT
TRBV20-1	TRBJ1-5	many	TRBD1	CSARERGGTGLGQPQHF	TGTAGTGCTAGAGAACGGGGCGGGACAGGGCTAGGTCAGCCCCAGCATTTT
TRBV20-1	TRBJ2-1	many	.	CSARSGIHSYNEQFF	TGCAGTGCTAGATCCGGGATTCACTCCTACAATGAGCAGTTCTTC
TRBV6-5	TRBJ2-7	.	TRBD1	CASSSTPGQGSYEQYF	TGTGCCAGCAGTTCTACGCCCGGACAGGGATCCTACGAGCAGTACTTC
TRBV3-1	TRBJ2-2	.	.	CASSQEGLLDPGELFF	TGTGCCAGCAGCCAAGAAGGTCTCCTGGACCCCGGGGAGCTGTTTTTT
TRBV24-1	TRBJ2-1	few	TRBD1	CATSDPLTGGYNEQFF	TGTGCCACCAGTGATCCATTGACAGGGGGGTACAATGAGCAGTTCTTC
TRBV27	TRBJ1-4	many	TRBD1	CASSSAGTGGEKLFF	TGTGCCAGCAGTTCGGCCGGGACAGGAGGTGAAAAACTGTTTTTT
TRBV9	TRBJ1-6	.	.	CASSPRGTNSSYDSPLHF	TGTGCCAGCAGCCCTCGAGGCACCAACAGCTCCTATGATTCACCCCTCCACTTT
TRBV11-2	TRBJ2-3	few	.	CASSFPPGTGTQYF	TGTGCCAGCAGCTTCCCACCCGGCACAGGTACGCAGTATTTT
TRBV20-1	TRBJ1-1	many	.	CSARDGDGLNTEAFF	TGCAGTGCTAGAGATGGGGACGGATTGAACACTGAAGCTTTCTTT
TRBV20-1	TRBJ2-7	many	.	CSARGPGRDYEQYF	TGCAGTGCTAGAGGCCCGGGGCGGGACTACGAGCAGTACTTC
TRBV9	TRBJ1-2	many	.	CASSVIPPAGYTF	TGTGCCAGCAGCGTAATCCCCCCGGCGGGCTACACCTTC
TRBV7-6	TRBJ2-3	many	TRBD2	CASSPRGGRTDTQYF	TGTGCCAGCAGCCCCCGCGGGGGGCGCACAGATACGCAGTATTTT
TRBV20-1	TRBJ2-6	few	.	CSASSSPLLGANVLTF	TGCAGTGCTTCGTCTAGCCCTTTGCTCGGGGCCAACGTCCTTACTTTC
TRBV11-3	TRBJ2-1	many	TRBD2	CASSPRLGLAGKNEQFF	TGTGCCAGCAGCCCCCGGTTGGGACTAGCGGGGAAAAATGAGCAGTTCTTC
TRBV5-4	TRBJ2-1	many	TRBD2	CASSTTSGSTYNEQFF	TGTGCCAGCAGCACGACTAGCGGGAGTACCTACAATGAGCAGTTCTTC
TRBV12-3/TRBV12-4	TRBJ1-5	few	TRBD1	CASSWQGADNSNQPQHF	TGTGCCAGCAGTTGGCAGGGGGCGGACAATAGCAATCAGCCCCAGCATTTT
TRBV12-3/TRBV12-4	TRBJ2-2	many	TRBD1	CASSLYESGTGNTGELFF	TGTGCCAGCAGTTTATACGAGTCCGGGACAGGGAACACCGGGGAGCTGTTTTTT
TRBV7-3	TRBJ2-5	many	.	CASSRNEGQETQYF	TGTGCCAGCAGCCGCAACGAGGGGCAAGAGACCCAGTACTTC
TRBV28	TRBJ2-1	many	.	CASSSQLSNEQFF	TGTGCCAGCAGTTCCCAACTCTCGAATGAGCAGTTCTTC
TRBV5-1	TRBJ2-1	.	.	CASSPSLRGASDEQFW	TGCGCCAGCAGTCCCTCCCTAAGGGGGGCTTCCGATGAGCAGTTCTGG
TRBV28	TRBJ1-5	many	.	CASSLRGTGNQPQHF	TGTGCCAGCAGTTTGCGGGGTACTGGCAATCAGCCCCAGCATTTT
TRBV6-5	TRBJ2-7	many	TRBD2	CATAAGETYEQYF	TGTGCCACCGCCGCGGGGGAAACCTACGAGCAGTACTTC
TRBV6-6	TRBJ1-4	many	TRBD1	CASRDRATNEKLFF	TGTGCCAGTCGCGACAGGGCAACTAATGAAAAACTGTTTTTT
TRBV19	TRBJ2-3	many	.	CASSARRQSTDTQYF	TGTGCCAGTAGTGCCAGACGGCAAAGCACAGATACGCAGTATTTT
TRBV6-5	TRBJ2-3	many	TRBD2	CASSYRGGGTDTQYF	TGTGCCAGCAGTTACCGTGGGGGGGGCACAGATACGCAGTATTTT